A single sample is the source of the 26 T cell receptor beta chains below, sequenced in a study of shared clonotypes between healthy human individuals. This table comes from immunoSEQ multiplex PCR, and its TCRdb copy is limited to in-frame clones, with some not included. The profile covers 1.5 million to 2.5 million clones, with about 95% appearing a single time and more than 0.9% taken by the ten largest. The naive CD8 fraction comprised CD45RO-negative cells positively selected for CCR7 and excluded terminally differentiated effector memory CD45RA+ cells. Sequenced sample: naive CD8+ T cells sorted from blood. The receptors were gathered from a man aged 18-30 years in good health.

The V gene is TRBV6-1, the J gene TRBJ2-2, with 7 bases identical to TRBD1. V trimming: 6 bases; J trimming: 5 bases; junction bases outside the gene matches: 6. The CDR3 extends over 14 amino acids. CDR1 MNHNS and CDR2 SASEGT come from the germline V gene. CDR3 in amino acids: CASSLNRGTGELFF. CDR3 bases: TGTGCCAGCAGCCTAAACAGGGGAACCGGGGAGCTGTTTTTT.

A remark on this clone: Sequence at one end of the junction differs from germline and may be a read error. The CDR3 protein is CASRLGVLGFDGEKLFF. CDR3 in DNA: TGTGCCAGCCGCTTAGGGGTCTTAGGATTCGACGGGGAAAAACTGTTTTTT. The chain links TRBV11-2 to TRBJ1-4, with D maybe TRBD1 (5 bases). In germline, CDR1 is SGHAT, CDR2 FQNNGV. This CDR3 region has 17 residues.

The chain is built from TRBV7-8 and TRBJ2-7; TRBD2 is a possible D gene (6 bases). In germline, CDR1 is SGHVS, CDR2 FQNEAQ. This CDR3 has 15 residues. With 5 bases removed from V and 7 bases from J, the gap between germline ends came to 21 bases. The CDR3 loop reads CASSPGTVTEGEQYF. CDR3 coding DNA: TGTGCCAGCAGCCCTGGGACGGTTACGGAGGGAGAGCAGTACTTC.

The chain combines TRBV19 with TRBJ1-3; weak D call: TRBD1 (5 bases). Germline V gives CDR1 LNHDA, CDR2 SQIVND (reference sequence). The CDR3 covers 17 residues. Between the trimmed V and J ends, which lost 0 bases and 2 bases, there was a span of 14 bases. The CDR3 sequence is CASSIDPQEEAGNTIYF. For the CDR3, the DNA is TGTGCCAGTAGTATAGATCCACAGGAGGAGGCTGGAAACACCATATATTTT.

The CDR3: CASSQDTGQGYEQYF. The CDR3 region has the DNA TGCGCCAGCAGCCAAGACACAGGGCAAGGCTACGAGCAGTACTTC. The rearrangement joins TRBV4-3 to TRBJ2-7; the D gene is possibly TRBD1 (6 bases). The V end lost 0 bases, the J end lost 3 bases, and 12 bases lay between the germline ends. The CDR3 length is 15 residues. From germline, CDR1 is LGHNA and CDR2 YSLEER.

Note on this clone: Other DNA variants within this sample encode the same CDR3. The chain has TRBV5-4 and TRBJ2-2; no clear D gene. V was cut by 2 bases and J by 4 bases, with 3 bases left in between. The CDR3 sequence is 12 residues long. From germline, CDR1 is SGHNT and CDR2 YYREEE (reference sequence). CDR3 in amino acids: CASSFGTGELFF. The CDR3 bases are TGTGCCAGCAGCTTCGGCACCGGGGAGCTGTTTTTT.

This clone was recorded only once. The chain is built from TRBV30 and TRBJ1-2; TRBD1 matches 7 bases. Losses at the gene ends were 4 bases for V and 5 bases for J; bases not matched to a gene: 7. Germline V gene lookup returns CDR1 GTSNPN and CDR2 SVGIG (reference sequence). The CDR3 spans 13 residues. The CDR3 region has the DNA TGTGCCTGGAACCTCGGGACAGCTTATGGCTACACCTTC. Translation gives CAWNLGTAYGYTF.

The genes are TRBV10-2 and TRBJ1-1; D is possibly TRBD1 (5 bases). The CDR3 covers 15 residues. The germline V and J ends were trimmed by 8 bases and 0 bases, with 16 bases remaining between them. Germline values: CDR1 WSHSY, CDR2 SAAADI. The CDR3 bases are TGCGCCAGCGACCGTAGAGAGGGGCTGAACACTGAAGCTTTCTTT. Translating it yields CASDRREGLNTEAFF.

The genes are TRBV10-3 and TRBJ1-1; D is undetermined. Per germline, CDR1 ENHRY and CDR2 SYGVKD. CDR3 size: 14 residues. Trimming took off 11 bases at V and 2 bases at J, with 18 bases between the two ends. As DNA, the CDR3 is TGTGCCGTCCTTAGCCCCGGGGATAACACTGAAGCTTTCTTT. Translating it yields CAVLSPGDNTEAFF.

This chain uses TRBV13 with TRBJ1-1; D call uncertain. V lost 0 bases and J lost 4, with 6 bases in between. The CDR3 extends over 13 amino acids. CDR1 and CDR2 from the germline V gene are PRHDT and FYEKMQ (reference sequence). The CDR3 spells CASSLGSGTEAFF. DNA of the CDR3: TGTGCCAGCAGCTTAGGCAGTGGCACTGAAGCTTTCTTT.

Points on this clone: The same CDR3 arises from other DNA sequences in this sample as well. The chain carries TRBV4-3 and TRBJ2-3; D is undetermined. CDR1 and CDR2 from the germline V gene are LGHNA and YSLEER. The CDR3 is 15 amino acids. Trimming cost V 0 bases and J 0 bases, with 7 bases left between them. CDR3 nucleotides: TGCGCCAGCAGCCAAGAAGACGGGAGCACAGATACGCAGTATTTT. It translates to CASSQEDGSTDTQYF.

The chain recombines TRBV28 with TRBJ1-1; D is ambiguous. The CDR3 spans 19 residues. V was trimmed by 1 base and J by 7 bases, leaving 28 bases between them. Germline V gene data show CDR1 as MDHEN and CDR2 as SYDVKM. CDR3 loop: CASSLYDLGSVALDGEAFF. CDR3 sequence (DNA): TGTGCCAGCAGTTTATATGACTTGGGGTCAGTGGCCTTAGACGGTGAAGCTTTCTTT.

CDR3 nucleotides: TGTGCCAGCAGCGAGGACGGCACAGATAATTCACCCCTCCACTTT. Translation: CASSEDGTDNSPLHF. The chain carries TRBV9 and TRBJ1-6; no reliable D call. V was trimmed by 3 bases and J by 5 bases, leaving 12 bases between them. This CDR3 comprises 15 residues. CDR1 is SGDLS, CDR2 YYNGEE, per germline.

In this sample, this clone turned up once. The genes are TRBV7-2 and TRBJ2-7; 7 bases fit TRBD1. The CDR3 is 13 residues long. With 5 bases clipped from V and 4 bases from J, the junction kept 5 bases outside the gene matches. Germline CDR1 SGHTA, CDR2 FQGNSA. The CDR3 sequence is CASSPGRGYEQYF. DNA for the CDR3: TGTGCCAGCAGCCCCGGCAGGGGGTACGAGCAGTACTTC.

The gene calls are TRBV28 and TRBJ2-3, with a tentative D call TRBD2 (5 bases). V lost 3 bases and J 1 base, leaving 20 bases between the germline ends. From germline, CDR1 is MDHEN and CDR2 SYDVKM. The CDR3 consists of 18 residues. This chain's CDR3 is CASSFSSGNLMGTDTQYF. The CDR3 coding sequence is TGTGCCAGCAGTTTTTCCAGCGGTAACCTTATGGGCACAGATACGCAGTATTTT. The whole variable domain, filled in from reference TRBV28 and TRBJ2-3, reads DVKVTQSSRYLVKRTGEKVFLECVQDMDHENMFWYRQDPGLGLRLIYFSYDVKMKEKGDIPEGYSVSREKKERFSLILESASTNQTSMYLCASSFSSGNLMGTDTQYFGPGTRLTVL.

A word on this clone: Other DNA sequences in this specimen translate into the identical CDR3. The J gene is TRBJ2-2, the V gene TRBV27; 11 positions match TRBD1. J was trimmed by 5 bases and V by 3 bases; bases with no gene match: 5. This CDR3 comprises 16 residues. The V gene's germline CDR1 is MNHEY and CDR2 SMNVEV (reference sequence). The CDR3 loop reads CASSFLGTGGTGELFF. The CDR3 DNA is TGTGCCAGCAGTTTCCTCGGGACAGGGGGGACCGGGGAGCTGTTTTTT.

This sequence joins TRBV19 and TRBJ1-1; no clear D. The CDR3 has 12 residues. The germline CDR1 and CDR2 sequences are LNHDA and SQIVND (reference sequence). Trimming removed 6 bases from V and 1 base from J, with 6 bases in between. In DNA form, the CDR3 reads TGTGCCAGTAGATACTCGAACACTGAAGCTTTCTTT. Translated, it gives CASRYSNTEAFF.

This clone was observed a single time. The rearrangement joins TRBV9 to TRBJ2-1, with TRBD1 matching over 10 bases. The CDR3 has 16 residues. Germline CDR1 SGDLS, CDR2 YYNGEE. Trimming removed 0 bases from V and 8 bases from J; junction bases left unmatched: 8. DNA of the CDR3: TGTGCCAGCAGCGTAGAGGCGGGACAGGGGCTCTATGAGCAGTTCTTC. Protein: CASSVEAGQGLYEQFF.

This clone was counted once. The DNA for the CDR3 is TGTGCCAGCAGCCGTACCGGGACAGGCTTAAACGAGCAGTACTTC. As protein: CASSRTGTGLNEQYF. The chain joins TRBV5-4 to TRBJ2-7; TRBD1 aligns across 8 bases. Germline CDR1 SGHNT, CDR2 YYREEE (reference sequence). The CDR3 has 15 amino acids. Trimming cost V 4 bases and J 5 bases; bases outside gene matches: 11.

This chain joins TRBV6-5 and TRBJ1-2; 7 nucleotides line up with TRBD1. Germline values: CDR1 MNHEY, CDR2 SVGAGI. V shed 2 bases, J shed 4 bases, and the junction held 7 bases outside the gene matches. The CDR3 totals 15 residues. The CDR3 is CASSYQTGAIYGYTF. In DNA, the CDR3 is TGTGCCAGCAGTTACCAAACAGGGGCCATCTATGGCTACACCTTC.

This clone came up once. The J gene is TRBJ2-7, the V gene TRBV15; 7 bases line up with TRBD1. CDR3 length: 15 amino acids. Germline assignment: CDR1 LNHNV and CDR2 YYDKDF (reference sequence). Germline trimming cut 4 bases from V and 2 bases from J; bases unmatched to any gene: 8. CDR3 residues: CATSIGTEIPYEQYF. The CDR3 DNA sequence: TGTGCCACCAGCATTGGGACAGAGATCCCCTACGAGCAGTACTTC.

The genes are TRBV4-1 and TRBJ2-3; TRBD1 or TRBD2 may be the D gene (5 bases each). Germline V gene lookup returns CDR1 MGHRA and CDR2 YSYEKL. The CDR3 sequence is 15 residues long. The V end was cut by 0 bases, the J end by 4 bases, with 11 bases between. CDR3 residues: CASSQDPTAADTQYF. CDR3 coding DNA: TGCGCCAGCAGCCAAGATCCGACAGCGGCAGATACGCAGTATTTT.

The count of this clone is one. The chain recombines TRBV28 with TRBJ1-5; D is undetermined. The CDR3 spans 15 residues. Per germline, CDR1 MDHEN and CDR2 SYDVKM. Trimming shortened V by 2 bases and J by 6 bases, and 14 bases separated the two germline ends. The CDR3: CASSLLPQEGQPQHF. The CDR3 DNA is TGTGCCAGCAGTTTACTCCCTCAGGAGGGTCAGCCCCAGCATTTT. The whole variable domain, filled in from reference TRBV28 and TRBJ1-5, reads DVKVTQSSRYLVKRTGEKVFLECVQDMDHENMFWYRQDPGLGLRLIYFSYDVKMKEKGDIPEGYSVSREKKERFSLILESASTNQTSMYLCASSLLPQEGQPQHFGDGTRLSIL.

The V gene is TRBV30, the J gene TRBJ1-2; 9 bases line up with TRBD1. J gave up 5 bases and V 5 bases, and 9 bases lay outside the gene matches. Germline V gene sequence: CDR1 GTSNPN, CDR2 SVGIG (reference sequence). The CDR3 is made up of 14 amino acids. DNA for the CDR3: TGTGCCTGGCCCGGACAGGGGTTTACTTATGGCTACACCTTC. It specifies CAWPGQGFTYGYTF.

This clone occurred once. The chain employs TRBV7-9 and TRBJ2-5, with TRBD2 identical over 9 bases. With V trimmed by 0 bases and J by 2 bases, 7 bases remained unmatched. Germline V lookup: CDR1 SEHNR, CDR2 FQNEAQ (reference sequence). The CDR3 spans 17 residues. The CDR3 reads CASSLALAGIIQETQYF. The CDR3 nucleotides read TGTGCCAGCAGCTTAGCGCTAGCGGGGATAATACAAGAGACCCAGTACTTC.

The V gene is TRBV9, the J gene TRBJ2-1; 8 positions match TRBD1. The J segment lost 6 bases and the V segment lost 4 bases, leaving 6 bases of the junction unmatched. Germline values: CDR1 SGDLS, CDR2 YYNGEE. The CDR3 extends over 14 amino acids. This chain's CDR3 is CASSTGGGFNEQFF. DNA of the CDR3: TGTGCCAGCAGCACAGGGGGTGGGTTCAATGAGCAGTTCTTC. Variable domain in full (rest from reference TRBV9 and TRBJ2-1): DSGVTQTPKHLITATGQRVTLRCSPRSGDLSVYWYQQSLDQGLQFLIQYYNGEERAKGNILERFSAQQFPDLHSELNLSSLELGDSALYFCASSTGGGFNEQFFGPGTRLTVL.